The clone carrying this T cell receptor (beta chain) was counted many times. Its antigen is still unknown. The entry originates in a study of blood T cells in healthy people across ages. Whole-study results and caveats: In older individuals, TCR beta diversity per million T cells was lower, falling roughly linearly with age.

Alongside a J-beta primer mix, a sample-barcoded 5' primer served in a second PCR lasting roughly 7 to 11 cycles. TCRdb called the 5' RACE reads again in MiXCR, with one record for every CDR3 protein. The profile shows hundreds of thousands of distinct CDR3 sequences, around 31% of them singletons. Material for sequencing was blood. The clonotype originates from a woman aged 80 or older in good health.

The CDR3 sequence is CASSPSRWGFNNEQFF. As DNA, the CDR3 is TGTGCCAGCAGCCCGTCGAGGTGGGGGTTTAACAATGAGCAGTTCTTC. This rearrangement joins TRBV4-2 to TRBJ2-1, with D perhaps TRBD1 or TRBD2 (5 bases each). There are 16 residues in the CDR3. The ends were cut back, 4 bases at V and 5 bases at J, with 18 bases in the middle. Germline V gene data show CDR1 as LGHNA and CDR2 as YNFKEQ.